The 32 T cell receptor beta chains below were found in one sample sequenced in a study of graft-versus-host responses after intestinal transplantation (dated by TCRdb to about 2021). The label giving this sample's time point can be read as: cells obtained before transplantation from donor or recipient. Libraries were made using the immunoSEQ multiplex PCR assay. Entries here come from immuneACCESS through TCRdb and include only in-frame sequences with V and J called. Some clones fail to appear in such tables; in the studies checked, an unresolved V gene covers under half of the shortfall, and the cause of the remainder is unknown. The sample table contains some 25,000 clones; only one count was recorded for 40% of them. The ten most abundant clones make up around 0.66% of the sample. Source: alloreactive CD4+ T cells from a mixed lymphocyte reaction culture, taken before intestinal transplant. What the cell subset or site label conveys for this sample: CFSE-low proliferating T cells sorted from roughly six-day pre-transplant mixed lymphocyte reaction (GvH or HvG direction). Receptor source: a human patient who received an intestinal transplant.

The chain employs TRBV7-2 and TRBJ2-7, with D tentatively TRBD1 (6 bases). This CDR3 spans 15 amino acids. The V end lost 5 bases, the J end lost 2 bases, and 16 bases lay between the germline ends. Germline CDR1 SGHTA, CDR2 FQGNSA. CDR3 protein: CASSVTPGTTYEQYF. CDR3 nucleotide sequence: TGTGCCAGCAGCGTAACCCCCGGGACAACCTACGAGCAGTACTTC.

Here the CDR3 DNA reads TGTGCCAGCAGCTTACCTCTAGCGCTGAAAGAGACCCAGTACTTC. This codes for CASSLPLALKETQYF. The genes are TRBV5-6 and TRBJ2-5; D may be TRBD2 (6 bases). V was clipped by 2 bases and J by 3 bases, with 14 bases between them. The CDR3 loop spans 15 amino acids. Germline values: CDR1 SGHDT, CDR2 YYEEEE. Together with reference TRBV5-6 and TRBJ2-5, the CDR3 gives the full variable domain: DAGVTQSPTHLIKTRGQQVTLRCSPKSGHDTVSWYQQALGQGPQFIFQYYEEEERQRGNFPDRFSGHQFPNYSSELNVNALLLGDSALYLCASSLPLALKETQYFGPGTRLLVL.

The chain joins TRBV5-8 to TRBJ1-6; D is undetermined. Germline CDR1 reads SGHTS; CDR2 reads YDEGEE. The V gene lost 0 bases and the J gene lost 7 bases, with 11 bases spanning the gap. The CDR3 is 15 amino acids. The CDR3 region has the DNA TGTGCCAGCAGCTTGGCCGGCAGACAAAATTCACCCCTCCACTTT. Its translation is CASSLAGRQNSPLHF.

V usage is TRBV5-1 and J usage is TRBJ2-2; 10 positions agree with TRBD1. Per germline, CDR1 SGHRS and CDR2 YFSETQ. The V and J ends lost 4 bases and 6 bases, in that order; junction bases with no gene match: 3. The CDR3 spans 14 residues. In DNA, the CDR3 is TGCGCCAGCAGCATGGACAGGGGGTCCGGGGAGCTGTTTTTT. It encodes CASSMDRGSGELFF.

This sequence joins TRBV7-9 and TRBJ1-5, with TRBD1 as a possible D gene (6 bases). V lost 3 bases to trimming and J lost 2 bases, with 8 bases between them. The CDR3 runs to 14 residues. Germline assignment: CDR1 SEHNR and CDR2 FQNEAQ (reference sequence). The chain's CDR3 is CASSFEGGNQPQHF. In DNA, the CDR3 is TGTGCCAGCAGCTTTGAGGGGGGCAATCAGCCCCAGCATTTT. Full variable domain (outside the CDR3, taken from reference TRBV7-9 and TRBJ1-5): DTGVSQNPRHKITKRGQNVTFRCDPISEHNRLYWYRQTLGQGPEFLTYFQNEAQLEKSRLLSDRFSAERPKGSFSTLEIQRTEQGDSAMYLCASSFEGGNQPQHFGDGTRLSIL.

The gene calls are TRBV6-4 and TRBJ1-2; tentatively, D is TRBD1 (5 bases). CDR1 and CDR2 from the germline V gene are MRHNA and SNTAGT. This CDR3 comprises 13 residues. V lost 5 bases to trimming and J lost 9 bases, with 16 bases between them. Here the CDR3 reads CASSQGRVGSYTF. CDR3 in DNA: TGTGCCAGCAGTCAGGGCCGGGTCGGCAGCTACACCTTC.

V gene TRBV19 combines with J gene TRBJ2-7; 8 bases agree with TRBD1. The junction had 10 bases not matched to a gene; V was cut back by 8 bases and J by 4 bases. Germline-derived CDR1 and CDR2 are LNHDA and SQIVND (reference sequence). The CDR3 spans 14 residues. CDR3 residues: CASRPDRASYEQYF. CDR3 bases: TGTGCCAGTCGCCCGGACAGGGCGTCGTACGAGCAGTACTTC. The full variable domain, rest sourced from reference TRBV19 and TRBJ2-7, is DGGITQSPKYLFRKEGQNVTLSCEQNLNHDAMYWYRQDPGQGLRLIYYSQIVNDFQKGDIAEGYSVSREKKESFPLTVTSAQKNPTAFYLCASRPDRASYEQYFGPGTRLTVT.

This clone has more than one count but fewer than ten. The chain links TRBV5-1 to TRBJ2-5; TRBD2 is a possible D gene (5 bases). The V end was cut by 1 base, the J end by 0 bases, with 10 bases between. The CDR3 has 15 amino acids. Looked up from germline, CDR1 is SGHRS and CDR2 is YFSETQ. Here the CDR3 DNA reads TGCGCCAGCAGCTTGCGAGCGGCGTACCAAGAGACCCAGTACTTC. Translated: CASSLRAAYQETQYF.

This clone was seen a single time. The chain couples TRBV5-6 to TRBJ1-5; the D is unclear. V shed 4 bases and J shed 5 bases, with 16 bases lying between them. The CDR3 runs 15 residues. From germline, CDR1 is SGHDT and CDR2 YYEEEE. The CDR3 here is CASSPESDGDQPQHF. The DNA for the CDR3 is TGTGCCAGCAGCCCTGAATCCGACGGGGATCAGCCCCAGCATTTT.

Within the sample, this clone is medium-sized (0.01 to 0.1%). This chain connects TRBV27 to TRBJ1-1; no clear D gene. V was trimmed by 3 bases and J by 1 base, leaving 6 bases between them. This CDR3 spans 13 amino acids. Germline V gene sequence: CDR1 MNHEY, CDR2 SMNVEV (reference sequence). Here the CDR3 reads CASSFYPNTEAFF. In DNA form, the CDR3 reads TGTGCCAGCAGTTTTTATCCGAACACTGAAGCTTTCTTT.

The chain is built from TRBV6-1 and TRBJ2-7; D remains unclear. The germline V gene encodes CDR1 MNHNS and CDR2 SASEGT. V lost 1 base and J 2 bases, leaving 9 bases between the germline ends. This CDR3 region has 14 residues. Here the CDR3 DNA reads TGTGCCAGCAGTGAAGATTGGGCCACCTACGAGCAGTACTTC. Translation gives CASSEDWATYEQYF.

J is TRBJ1-1 and V is TRBV28; TRBD1 agrees at 8 bases. CDR1 is MDHEN and CDR2 is SYDVKM in the germline V gene. The CDR3 contains 12 residues. The V gene end was trimmed by 10 bases and the J gene end by 5 bases; junction bases not matched to a gene: 6. The CDR3 reads CAILTGGTEAFF. The CDR3 DNA follows: TGTGCCATCCTCACAGGGGGAACTGAAGCTTTCTTT.

The chain uses TRBV6-1 and TRBJ1-2, with TRBD1 as a possible D gene (6 bases). This CDR3 comprises 14 residues. Trimming took 6 bases from V and 4 from J, leaving 15 bases between them. Germline loops: CDR1 MNHNS, CDR2 SASEGT. In nucleotides, the CDR3 is TGTGCCAGCAGATCGACAGGATATTCCTATGGCTACACCTTC. It is translated as CASRSTGYSYGYTF.

The chain joins TRBV5-1 to TRBJ2-5; D not certain. Per germline, CDR1 SGHRS and CDR2 YFSETQ. The V end lost 7 bases, the J end lost 2 bases, and 6 bases lay between the germline ends. This CDR3 has 11 amino acids. CDR3 amino acids: CASGDQETQYF. CDR3 DNA sequence: TGCGCCAGCGGAGATCAAGAGACCCAGTACTTC.

Concerning this clone itself: A junction boundary mismatches the germline segment, possibly from a read error. The chain carries TRBV2 and TRBJ2-4; D is perhaps TRBD1 (5 bases). This CDR3 region has 14 residues. The germline V gene has CDR1 SNHLY and CDR2 FYNNEI. Here the CDR3 DNA reads TGTGCCAGCAGTGAAGCCAGGGCCAAAGACATTCAGTACTTC. Protein product: CASSEARAKDIQYF.

The rearrangement joins TRBV19 to TRBJ2-3, with TRBD1 matching over 8 bases. The germline V gene encodes CDR1 LNHDA and CDR2 SQIVND (reference sequence). There are 15 residues in the CDR3. V dropped 5 bases and J dropped 2; count of bases not matched to a gene: 6. The CDR3 DNA follows: TGTGCCAGTAGTTTGAGGACAGGGATCACAGATACGCAGTATTTT. It yields the protein CASSLRTGITDTQYF.

The chain joins TRBV4-2 to TRBJ1-2, with TRBD1 identical over 9 bases. The CDR3 loop spans 13 amino acids. Germline lookup yields CDR1 LGHNA and CDR2 YNFKEQ. Losses at the gene ends were 3 bases for V and 9 bases for J; bases not matched to a gene: 5. The CDR3 bases are TGTGCCAGCAGCCACCCGGGACAGGGCAGCTACACCTTC. It encodes CASSHPGQGSYTF.

This clone was seen a few times. The chain has TRBV5-6 and TRBJ2-7, with D perhaps matching TRBD2 (6 bases). In germline, CDR1 is SGHDT, CDR2 YYEEEE. V dropped 2 bases and J dropped 4 bases, with 13 bases sitting between them. This CDR3 region has 14 residues. The CDR3 region has the DNA TGTGCCAGCAGCTTTGGGCGGGGAAAATACGAGCAGTACTTC. Residues: CASSFGRGKYEQYF.

This sequence joins TRBV4-2 and TRBJ1-6, with D hard to call. The CDR3 sequence is 17 residues long. Trimming stripped 0 bases from V and 6 bases from J, with 15 bases between. Germline lookup yields CDR1 LGHNA and CDR2 YNFKEQ. CDR3 nucleotides: TGTGCCAGCAGCCAAGAATACCGGGCGGACTTTAATTCACCCCTCCACTTT. This gives the protein CASSQEYRADFNSPLHF.

This clone was seen more than once but under ten times. The gene calls are TRBV30 and TRBJ1-3; D ambiguous. The CDR3 sequence is 12 residues long. Trimming removed 8 bases at V and 1 base at J, with 9 bases between. The germline V gene has CDR1 GTSNPN and CDR2 SVGIG (reference sequence). CDR3 in DNA: TGTGCCCATCAGTCATCTGGAAACACCATATATTTT. It codes for CAHQSSGNTIYF.

The V and J genes are TRBV7-9 and TRBJ1-2, with 8 bases matching TRBD1. The CDR3 spans 13 residues. V shed 6 bases, J shed 6 bases, and the junction held 6 bases outside the gene matches. Germline V CDR1 and CDR2: SEHNR, FQNEAQ (reference sequence). For the CDR3, the DNA is TGTGCCAGCAGTTACCAGGGGGCCAATGGCTACACCTTC. It translates to CASSYQGANGYTF.

This chain connects TRBV5-1 to TRBJ2-5; D might be TRBD1 (6 bases). The better agreement between TRBJ2-7 and the DNA end casts doubt on the J call. Germline V lookup: CDR1 SGHRS, CDR2 YFSETQ. The CDR3 is made up of 17 amino acids. CDR3 nucleotide sequence: TGCGCCAGCAGCTTGTTCGGAGGCGGGCACAGGGTGGACGAGCAGTACTTC. This codes for CASSLFGGGHRVDEQYF.

J is TRBJ2-2 and V is TRBV19, with D tentatively TRBD2 (6 bases). CDR3 length equals 13 residues. Germline CDR1 and CDR2: LNHDA and SQIVND (reference sequence). Trimming stripped 3 bases from V and 7 bases from J, with 9 bases between. The CDR3 nucleotides read TGTGCCAGTAGTATCGGGAGAGTCGGGGAGCTGTTTTTT. Protein: CASSIGRVGELFF.

This clone is a singleton in its sample. This chain links TRBV7-2 with TRBJ2-5; 8 nucleotides agree with TRBD2. Germline CDR1 and CDR2: SGHTA and FQGNSA. J was trimmed by 4 bases and V by 3 bases; bases with no gene match: 4. The CDR3 loop spans 14 amino acids. CDR3: CASSFGGGRETQYF. CDR3 bases: TGTGCCAGCAGCTTCGGGGGGGGGAGAGAGACCCAGTACTTC.

The genes are TRBV14 and TRBJ1-3; D not certain. Germline CDR1 and CDR2: SGHDN and FVKESK. The CDR3 has 17 amino acids. Trimming removed 1 base from V and 0 bases from J, with 13 bases in between. The CDR3 spells CASSQGTFALSGNTIYF. The CDR3 coding sequence is TGTGCCAGCAGCCAAGGAACCTTTGCGCTCTCTGGAAACACCATATATTTT.

J is TRBJ1-5 and V is TRBV6-6; D not resolved. The CDR3 is 13 residues long. Trimming took 2 bases from V and 5 from J, leaving 7 bases between them. CDR1 MNHNY and CDR2 SVGAGI come from the germline V gene (reference sequence). The CDR3 sequence is CASSYVSHQPQHF. The CDR3 DNA is TGTGCCAGCAGTTACGTAAGCCATCAGCCCCAGCATTTT.

The chain carries TRBV7-7 and TRBJ1-5, with TRBD1 identical over 8 bases. Germline V gene lookup returns CDR1 SSHAT and CDR2 FNYEAQ (reference sequence). The CDR3 has 15 residues. V lost 7 bases to trimming and J lost 3 bases; unmatched junction nucleotides: 8. The DNA for the CDR3 is TGTGCCAGCACCCCCCCAGGGGGCAACAATCAGCCCCAGCATTTT. It is translated as CASTPPGGNNQPQHF.

About this clone: An end of the junction does not agree with germline; a read error may underlie this. The J gene is TRBJ2-1, the V gene TRBV19; D might be TRBD1 (6 bases). The CDR3 runs to 14 residues. CDR1 and CDR2 (germline): LNHDA, SQIVND (reference sequence). The CDR3 region has the DNA TGTGTCAGTAGTCCCAGTCACCCCGGGACAAAGCAGTTCTTC. Translation: CVSSPSHPGTKQFF.

The CDR3 region is CAWSPGNTIYF. CDR3 DNA: TGTGCCTGGAGTCCGGGAAACACCATATATTTT. The J gene is TRBJ1-3, the V gene TRBV30; D unresolved. Germline CDR1 and CDR2: GTSNPN and SVGIG (reference sequence). This CDR3 spans 11 amino acids. V was cut by 2 bases and J by 4 bases, with 3 bases left in between. The full variable domain, in which reference TRBV30 and TRBJ1-3 provide the parts outside the CDR3, is SQTIHQWPATLVQPVGSPLSLECTVEGTSNPNLYWYRQAAGRGLQLLFYSVGIGQISSEVPQNLSASRPQDRQFILSSKKLLLSDSGFYLCAWSPGNTIYFGEGSWLTVV.

V is TRBV5-4 and J is TRBJ1-4; no clear D gene. The CDR3 spans 15 residues. V was clipped by 1 base and J by 4 bases, with 11 bases between them. The germline CDR1 and CDR2 sequences are SGHNT and YYREEE (reference sequence). CDR3 in amino acids: CASSLMTTVNEKLFF. In DNA form, the CDR3 reads TGTGCCAGCAGCTTGATGACAACGGTTAATGAAAAACTGTTTTTT. Supplemented by reference TRBV5-4 and TRBJ1-4, the full variable domain reads ETGVTQSPTHLIKTRGQQVTLRCSSQSGHNTVSWYQQALGQGPQFIFQYYREEENGRGNFPPRFSGLQFPNYSSELNVNALELDDSALYLCASSLMTTVNEKLFFGSGTQLSVL.

This sequence joins TRBV2 and TRBJ1-2; D unclear. The CDR3 covers 13 residues. Trimming cost V 0 bases and J 9 bases, with 11 bases left between them. CDR1 is SNHLY, CDR2 FYNNEI, per germline. The CDR3 is CASSEATALSYTF. Written as DNA, the CDR3 is TGTGCCAGCAGTGAAGCCACAGCCCTAAGCTACACCTTC.

This clone has just a few counts. V is TRBV5-1 and J is TRBJ2-3; unclear D gene. The CDR3 is 14 residues long. Germline-derived CDR1 and CDR2 are SGHRS and YFSETQ. V dropped 0 bases and J dropped 1 base, with 6 bases sitting between them. CDR3 nucleotide sequence: TGCGCCAGCAGCTTGGAGCCGCGCACAGATACGCAGTATTTT. Its translation is CASSLEPRTDTQYF.